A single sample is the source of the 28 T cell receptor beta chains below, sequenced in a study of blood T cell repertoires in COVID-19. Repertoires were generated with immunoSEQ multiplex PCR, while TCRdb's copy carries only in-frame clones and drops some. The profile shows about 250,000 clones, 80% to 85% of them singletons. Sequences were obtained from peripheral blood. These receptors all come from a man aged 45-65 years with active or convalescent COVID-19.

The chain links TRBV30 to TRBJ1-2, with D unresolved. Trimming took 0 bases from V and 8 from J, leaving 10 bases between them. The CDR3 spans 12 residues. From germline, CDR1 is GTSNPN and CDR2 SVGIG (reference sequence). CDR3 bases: TGTGCCTGGAGTGTGGGAGCCGGGGGCTACACCTTC. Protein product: CAWSVGAGGYTF.

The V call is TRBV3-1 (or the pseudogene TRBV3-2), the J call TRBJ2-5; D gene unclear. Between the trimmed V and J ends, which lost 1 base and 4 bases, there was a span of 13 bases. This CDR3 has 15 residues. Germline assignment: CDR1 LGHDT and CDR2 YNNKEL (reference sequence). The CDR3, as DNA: TGTGCCAGCAGCCAAGGAGGTAGGCAGTCAGAGACCCAGTACTTC. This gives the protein CASSQGGRQSETQYF.

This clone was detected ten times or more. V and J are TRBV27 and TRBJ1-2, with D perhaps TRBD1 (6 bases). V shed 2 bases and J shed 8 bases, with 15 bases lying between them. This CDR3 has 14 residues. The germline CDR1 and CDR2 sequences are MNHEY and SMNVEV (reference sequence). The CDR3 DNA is TGTGCCAGCAGTTTACAACGGGACAACATGGGCTACACCTTC. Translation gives CASSLQRDNMGYTF.

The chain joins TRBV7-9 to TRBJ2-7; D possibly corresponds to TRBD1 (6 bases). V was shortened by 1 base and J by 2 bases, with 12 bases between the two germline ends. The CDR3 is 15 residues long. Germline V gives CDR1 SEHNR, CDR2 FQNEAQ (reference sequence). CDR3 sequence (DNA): TGTGCCAGCAGCTTAGGTATCGGACAGACCTACGAGCAGTACTTC. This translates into CASSLGIGQTYEQYF.

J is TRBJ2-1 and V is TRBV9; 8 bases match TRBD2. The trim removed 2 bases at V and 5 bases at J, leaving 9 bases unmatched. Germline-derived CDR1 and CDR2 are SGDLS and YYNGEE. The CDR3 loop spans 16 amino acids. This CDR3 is CASSVTLAGLNNEQFF. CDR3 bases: TGTGCCAGCAGCGTCACCTTAGCGGGGTTGAACAATGAGCAGTTCTTC. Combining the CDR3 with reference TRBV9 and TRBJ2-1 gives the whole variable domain DSGVTQTPKHLITATGQRVTLRCSPRSGDLSVYWYQQSLDQGLQFLIQYYNGEERAKGNILERFSAQQFPDLHSELNLSSLELGDSALYFCASSVTLAGLNNEQFFGPGTRLTVL.

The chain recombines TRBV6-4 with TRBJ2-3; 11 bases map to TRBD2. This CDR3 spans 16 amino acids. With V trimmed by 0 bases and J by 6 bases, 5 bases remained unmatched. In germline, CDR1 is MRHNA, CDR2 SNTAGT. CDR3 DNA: TGTGCCAGCAGTGACTCGTCTAGCGGGGGGAGGGATACGCAGTATTTT. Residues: CASSDSSSGGRDTQYF.

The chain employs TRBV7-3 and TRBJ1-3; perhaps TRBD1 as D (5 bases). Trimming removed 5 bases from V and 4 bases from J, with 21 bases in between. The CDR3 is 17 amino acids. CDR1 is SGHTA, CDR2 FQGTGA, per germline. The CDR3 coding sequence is TGTGCCAGCAGCCGTCCGGAAGATGGGAAGGGGGGAAACACCATATATTTT. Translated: CASSRPEDGKGGNTIYF.

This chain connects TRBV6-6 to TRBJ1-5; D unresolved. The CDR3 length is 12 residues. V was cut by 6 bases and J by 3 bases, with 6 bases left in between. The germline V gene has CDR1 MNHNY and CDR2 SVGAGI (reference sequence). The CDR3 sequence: CASRAYNQPQHF. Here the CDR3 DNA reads TGTGCCAGCAGAGCATACAATCAGCCCCAGCATTTT.

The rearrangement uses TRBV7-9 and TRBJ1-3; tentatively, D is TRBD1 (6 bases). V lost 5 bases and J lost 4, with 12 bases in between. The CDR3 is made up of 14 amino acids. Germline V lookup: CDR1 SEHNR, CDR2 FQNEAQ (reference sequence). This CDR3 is CASSTRTEGNTIYF. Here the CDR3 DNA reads TGTGCCAGCAGCACTAGGACAGAGGGAAACACCATATATTTT.

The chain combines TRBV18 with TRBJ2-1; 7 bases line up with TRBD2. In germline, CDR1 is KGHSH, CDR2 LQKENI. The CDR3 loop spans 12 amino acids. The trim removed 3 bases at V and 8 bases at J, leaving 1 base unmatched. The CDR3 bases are TGTGCCAGCTCACCTCGGGGGGATGAGCAGTTCTTC. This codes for CASSPRGDEQFF.

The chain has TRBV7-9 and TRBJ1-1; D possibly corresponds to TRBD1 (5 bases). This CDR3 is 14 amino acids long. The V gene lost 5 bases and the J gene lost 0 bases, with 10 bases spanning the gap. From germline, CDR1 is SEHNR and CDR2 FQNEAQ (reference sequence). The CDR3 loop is CASSRGAMNTEAFF. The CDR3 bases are TGTGCCAGCAGCCGCGGGGCCATGAACACTGAAGCTTTCTTT.

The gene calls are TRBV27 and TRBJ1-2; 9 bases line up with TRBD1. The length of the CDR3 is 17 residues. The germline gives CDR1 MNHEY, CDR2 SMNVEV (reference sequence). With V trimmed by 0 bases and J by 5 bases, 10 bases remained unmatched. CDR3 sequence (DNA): TGTGCCAGCAGTTTATCGCTTGACACAGGGGGCCGGTATGGCTACACCTTC. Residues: CASSLSLDTGGRYGYTF.

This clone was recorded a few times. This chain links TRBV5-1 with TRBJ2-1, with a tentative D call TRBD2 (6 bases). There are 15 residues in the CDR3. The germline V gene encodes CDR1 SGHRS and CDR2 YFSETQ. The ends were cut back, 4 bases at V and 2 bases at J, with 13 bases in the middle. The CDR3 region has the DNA TGCGCCAGCAGCACGACTAGGGCAACCTACAATGAGCAGTTCTTC. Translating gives CASSTTRATYNEQFF.

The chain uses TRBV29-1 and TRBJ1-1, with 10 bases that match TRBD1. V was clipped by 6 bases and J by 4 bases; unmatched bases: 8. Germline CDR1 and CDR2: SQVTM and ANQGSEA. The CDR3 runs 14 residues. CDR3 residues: CSVTGTGVGTEAFF. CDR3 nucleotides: TGCAGCGTCACCGGGACAGGGGTAGGCACTGAAGCTTTCTTT. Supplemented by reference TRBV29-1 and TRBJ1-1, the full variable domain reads SAVISQKPSRDICQRGTSLTIQCQVDSQVTMMFWYRQQPGQSLTLIATANQGSEATYESGFVIDKFPISRPNLTFSTLTVSNMSPEDSSIYLCSVTGTGVGTEAFFGQGTRLTVV.

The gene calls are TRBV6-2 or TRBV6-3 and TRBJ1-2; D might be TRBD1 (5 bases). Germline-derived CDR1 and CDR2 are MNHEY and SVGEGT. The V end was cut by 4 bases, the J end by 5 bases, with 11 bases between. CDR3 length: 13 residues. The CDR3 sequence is CASSFSAGYGYTF. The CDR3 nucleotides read TGTGCCAGCAGTTTTTCGGCAGGGTATGGCTACACCTTC.

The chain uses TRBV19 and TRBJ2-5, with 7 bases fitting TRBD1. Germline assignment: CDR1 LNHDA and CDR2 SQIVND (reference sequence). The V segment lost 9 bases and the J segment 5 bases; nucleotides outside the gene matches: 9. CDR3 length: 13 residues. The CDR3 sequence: CASEGDSQETQYF. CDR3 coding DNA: TGTGCCAGCGAGGGGGACAGTCAGGAGACCCAGTACTTC.

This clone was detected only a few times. The CDR3 protein is CATSDSPDNEQFF. The CDR3 nucleotides are TGTGCCACCAGTGATTCCCCAGACAATGAGCAGTTCTTC. The chain joins TRBV24-1 to TRBJ2-1; no firm D call. Germline V gives CDR1 KGHDR, CDR2 SFDVKD. The CDR3 runs to 13 residues. Deletions cut 2 bases from V and 5 bases from J, with 6 bases between.

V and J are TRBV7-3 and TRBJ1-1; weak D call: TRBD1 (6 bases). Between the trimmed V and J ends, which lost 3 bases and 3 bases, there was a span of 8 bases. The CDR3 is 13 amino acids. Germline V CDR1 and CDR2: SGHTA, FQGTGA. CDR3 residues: CASSLDSYTEAFF. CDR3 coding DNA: TGTGCCAGCAGCTTGGACAGCTACACTGAAGCTTTCTTT.

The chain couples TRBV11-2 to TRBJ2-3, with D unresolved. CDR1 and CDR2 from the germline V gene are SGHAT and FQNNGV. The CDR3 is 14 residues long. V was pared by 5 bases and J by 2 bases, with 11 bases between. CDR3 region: CASSPRTPTDTQYF. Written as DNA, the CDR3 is TGTGCCAGCAGCCCAAGAACTCCCACAGATACGCAGTATTTT.

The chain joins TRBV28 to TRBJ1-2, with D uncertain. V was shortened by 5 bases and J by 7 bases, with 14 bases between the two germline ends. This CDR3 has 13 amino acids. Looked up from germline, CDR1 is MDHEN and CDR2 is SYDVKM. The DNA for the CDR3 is TGTGCCAGCAGTCCCGGTCCCGCCGCTGGCTACACCTTC. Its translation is CASSPGPAAGYTF.

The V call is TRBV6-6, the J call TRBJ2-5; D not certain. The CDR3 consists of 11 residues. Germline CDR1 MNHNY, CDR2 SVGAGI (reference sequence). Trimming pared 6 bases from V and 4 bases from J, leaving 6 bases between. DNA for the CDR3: TGTGCCAGCAGAAGCCTAGAGACCCAGTACTTC. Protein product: CASRSLETQYF.

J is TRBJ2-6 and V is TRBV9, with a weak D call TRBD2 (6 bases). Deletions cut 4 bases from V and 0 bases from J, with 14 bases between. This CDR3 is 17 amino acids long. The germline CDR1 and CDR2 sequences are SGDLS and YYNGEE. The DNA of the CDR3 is TGTGCCAGCAGCTTTAGCGGTGTCCGCTCTGGGGCCAACGTCCTGACTTTC. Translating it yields CASSFSGVRSGANVLTF.

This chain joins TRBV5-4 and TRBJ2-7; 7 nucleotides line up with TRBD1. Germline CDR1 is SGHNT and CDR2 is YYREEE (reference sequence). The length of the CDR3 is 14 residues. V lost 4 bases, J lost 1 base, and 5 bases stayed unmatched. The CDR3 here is CASSTEDRSYEQYF. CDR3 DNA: TGTGCCAGCAGCACAGAGGACAGGTCCTACGAGCAGTACTTC.

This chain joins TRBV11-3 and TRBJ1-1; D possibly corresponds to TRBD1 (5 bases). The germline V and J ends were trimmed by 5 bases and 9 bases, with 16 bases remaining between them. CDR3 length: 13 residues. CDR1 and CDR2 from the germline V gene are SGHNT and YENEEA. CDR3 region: CASSQAPDSKAFF. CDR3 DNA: TGTGCCAGCAGCCAAGCCCCTGACAGTAAAGCTTTCTTT.

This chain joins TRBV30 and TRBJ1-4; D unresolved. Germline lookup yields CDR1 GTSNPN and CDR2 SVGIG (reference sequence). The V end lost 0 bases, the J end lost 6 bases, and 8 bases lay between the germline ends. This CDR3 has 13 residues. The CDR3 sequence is CAWSVRQYEKLFF. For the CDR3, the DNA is TGTGCCTGGAGTGTACGCCAGTATGAAAAACTGTTTTTT.

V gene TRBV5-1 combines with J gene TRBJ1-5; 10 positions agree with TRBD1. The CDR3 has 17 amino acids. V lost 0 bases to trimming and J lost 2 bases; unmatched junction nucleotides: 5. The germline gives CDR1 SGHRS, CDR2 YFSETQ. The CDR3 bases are TGCGCCAGCAGCTTGGCCGGGGACAGGGGAGGCAATCAGCCCCAGCATTTT. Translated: CASSLAGDRGGNQPQHF.

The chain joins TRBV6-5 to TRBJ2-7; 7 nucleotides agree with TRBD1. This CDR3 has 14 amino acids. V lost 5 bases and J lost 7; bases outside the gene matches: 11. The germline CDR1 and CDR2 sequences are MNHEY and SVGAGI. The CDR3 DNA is TGTGCCAGCAGTAACCGGGACAGAAGAGAGGAGCAGTACTTC. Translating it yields CASSNRDRREEQYF.

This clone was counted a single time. CDR3 coding DNA: TGTGCCAGCAGCCCCGGGACAGGGACAGAGACCCAGTACTTC. Translation: CASSPGTGTETQYF. This chain links TRBV14 with TRBJ2-5; 9 bases agree with TRBD1. The CDR3 length is 14 residues. After removal of 4 bases from V and 4 bases from J, the junction contained 4 bases not matched to a gene. CDR1 and CDR2 (germline): SGHDN, FVKESK. Filled out from reference TRBV14 and TRBJ2-5, the complete variable domain reads EAGVTQFPSHSVIEKGQTVTLRCDPISGHDNLYWYRRVMGKEIKFLLHFVKESKQDESGMPNNRFLAERTGGTYSTLKVQPAELEDSGVYFCASSPGTGTETQYFGPGTRLLVL.